This is a list of T cell receptor beta chains from one sample in a study of radiation and T cells in renal cell carcinoma. The assay was immunoSEQ multiplex PCR, and TCRdb's table has in-frame clones only and misses some. Here the sample spans about 150,000 clones, about 91% being singletons. The input for sequencing was blood, taken from a patient whose treatment included radiotherapy and nephrectomy. These receptors were collected from a woman aged 50 to 60 with renal cell carcinoma. Both conserved end residues are part of each CDR3. The D gene is left open where the match is weak. Not every row has a clone size; where given, it reads once, few, many or a size class.

CDR3 protein: CASSTGTGVEYGYTF; CDR3 DNA: TGCGCCAGCAGCACCGGGACAGGGGTAGAGTATGGCTACACCTTC; V gene: TRBV5-1; J gene: TRBJ1-2; D gene: TRBD1; clone size: -
CDR3 protein: CAGGGWPTEAFF; CDR3 DNA: TGTGCTGGGGGAGGGTGGCCCACTGAAGCTTTCTTT; V gene: TRBV30; J gene: TRBJ1-1; D gene: -; clone size: few
CDR3 protein: CASSASSYNSPLHF; CDR3 DNA: TGTGCCAGCTCTGCGAGCTCCTATAATTCACCCCTCCACTTT; V gene: TRBV18; J gene: TRBJ1-6; D gene: -; clone size: once
CDR3 protein: CASSEEFSGNEQFF; CDR3 DNA: TGTGCCAGCAGTGAAGAGTTCTCGGGAAATGAGCAGTTCTTC; V gene: TRBV25-1; J gene: TRBJ2-1; D gene: -; clone size: -
CDR3 protein: CASSDLGISGANVLTF; CDR3 DNA: TGTGCCAGTAGTGACCTGGGAATTTCTGGGGCCAACGTCCTGACTTTC; V gene: TRBV19; J gene: TRBJ2-6; D gene: -; clone size: -
CDR3 protein: CASMVGGPFSGNTIYF; CDR3 DNA: TGTGCCAGCATGGTGGGGGGGCCCTTCTCTGGAAACACCATATATTTT; V gene: TRBV13; J gene: TRBJ1-3; D gene: -; clone size: -
CDR3 protein: CAISESGWTGPHLSYNSPLHF; CDR3 DNA: TGTGCCATCAGTGAGTCGGGGTGGACAGGGCCCCATCTCTCCTATAATTCACCCCTCCACTTT; V gene: TRBV10-3; J gene: TRBJ1-6; D gene: TRBD1; clone size: -
CDR3 protein: CASSLRAYEQYF; CDR3 DNA: TGTGCCAGCAGCTTAAGGGCTTACGAGCAGTACTTC; V gene: TRBV7-2; J gene: TRBJ2-7; D gene: -; clone size: -
CDR3 protein: CASSPADRGAEAFF; CDR3 DNA: TGTGCCAGCAGCCCCGCGGACAGGGGCGCTGAAGCTTTCTTT; V gene: TRBV7-6; J gene: TRBJ1-1; D gene: TRBD1; clone size: -
CDR3 protein: CASSLNRVGAETQYF; CDR3 DNA: TGTGCCAGCAGCTTAAACAGGGTAGGAGCGGAGACCCAGTACTTC; V gene: TRBV7-2; J gene: TRBJ2-5; D gene: -; clone size: -
CDR3 protein: CASSYGGPGNEQYF; CDR3 DNA: TGTGCCAGCAGTTACGGGGGGCCGGGAAACGAGCAGTACTTC; V gene: TRBV6-5; J gene: TRBJ2-7; D gene: -; clone size: -
CDR3 protein: CASSFGLAGGRDEQYF; CDR3 DNA: TGTGCCAGCAGCTTCGGACTAGCGGGGGGGCGGGACGAGCAGTACTTC; V gene: TRBV7-2; J gene: TRBJ2-7; D gene: TRBD2; clone size: -
CDR3 protein: CASSGTAFEQFF; CDR3 DNA: TGTGCCAGCAGCGGGACCGCTTTTGAGCAGTTCTTC; V gene: TRBV5-4; J gene: TRBJ2-1; D gene: -; clone size: many
CDR3 protein: CASSRGTGFVYEQYF; CDR3 DNA: TGTGCCAGCAGCCGCGGGACCGGTTTCGTGTACGAGCAGTACTTC; V gene: TRBV7-9; J gene: TRBJ2-7; D gene: -; clone size: -
CDR3 protein: CASSLDPQGTEAFF; CDR3 DNA: TGTGCCAGCAGCTTAGACCCGCAAGGGACTGAAGCTTTCTTT; V gene: TRBV13; J gene: TRBJ1-1; D gene: -; clone size: -
CDR3 protein: CASSGLPGAISEQYF; CDR3 DNA: TGTGCCAGCAGTGGCCTCCCTGGGGCAATCAGCGAGCAGTACTTC; V gene: TRBV2; J gene: TRBJ2-7; D gene: -; clone size: -
CDR3 protein: CASRRGLGRQYEQYF; CDR3 DNA: TGCGCCAGCCGCCGGGGACTAGGGCGGCAATACGAGCAGTACTTC; V gene: TRBV5-1; J gene: TRBJ2-7; D gene: TRBD2; clone size: -
CDR3 protein: CASSIIGGRVGTGELFF; CDR3 DNA: TGTGCCAGTAGTATCATCGGAGGCCGGGTTGGTACCGGGGAGCTGTTTTTT; V gene: TRBV19; J gene: TRBJ2-2; D gene: -; clone size: -
CDR3 protein: CASSQRALSNQPQHF; CDR3 DNA: TGTGCCAGCAGCCAAAGGGCGCTTAGCAATCAGCCCCAGCATTTT; V gene: TRBV16; J gene: TRBJ1-5; D gene: -; clone size: -
CDR3 protein: CASRKGLPAWGYEQYF; CDR3 DNA: TGCGCCAGCAGAAAGGGACTTCCGGCTTGGGGGTACGAGCAGTACTTC; V gene: TRBV5-1; J gene: TRBJ2-7; D gene: -; clone size: -
CDR3 protein: CASKGGASETQYF; CDR3 DNA: TGTGCCAGTAAAGGGGGGGCCAGTGAGACCCAGTACTTC; V gene: TRBV19; J gene: TRBJ2-5; D gene: -; clone size: -
CDR3 protein: CASSLETGFTGELFF; CDR3 DNA: TGTGCCAGCAGCTTGGAGACAGGTTTTACCGGGGAGCTGTTTTTT; V gene: TRBV5-4; J gene: TRBJ2-2; D gene: -; clone size: -
CDR3 protein: CASSEFVSGAPGELFF; CDR3 DNA: TGTGCCAGCAGTGAATTTGTCAGTGGTGCTCCCGGGGAGCTGTTTTTT; V gene: TRBV6-1; J gene: TRBJ2-2; D gene: -; clone size: -
CDR3 protein: CVSSTPGPIMRDQPQHF; CDR3 DNA: TGTGTCAGTAGTACACCGGGACCCATAATGAGAGATCAGCCCCAGCATTTT; V gene: TRBV19; J gene: TRBJ1-5; D gene: -; clone size: -
CDR3 protein: CASIRTGGYEQYF; CDR3 DNA: TGTGCCAGCATCCGGACAGGGGGCTACGAGCAGTACTTC; V gene: TRBV6-1; J gene: TRBJ2-7; D gene: TRBD1; clone size: -
CDR3 protein: CASSLDPGGGRTQYF; CDR3 DNA: TGCGCCAGCAGCCTGGACCCGGGGGGTGGCAGGACCCAGTACTTC; V gene: TRBV5-1; J gene: TRBJ2-5; D gene: TRBD2; clone size: -
CDR3 protein: CASSLYGELNTEAFF; CDR3 DNA: TGCGCCAGCAGCCTTTATGGGGAGCTGAACACTGAAGCTTTCTTT; V gene: TRBV4-1; J gene: TRBJ1-1; D gene: -; clone size: few
CDR3 protein: CAISGKGPNNEQFF; CDR3 DNA: TGTGCCATCAGTGGTAAGGGGCCCAACAATGAGCAGTTCTTC; V gene: TRBV10-3; J gene: TRBJ2-1; D gene: -; clone size: -
CDR3 protein: CASSYGAYNEQFF; CDR3 DNA: TGTGCCAGCAGCTATGGGGCCTACAATGAGCAGTTCTTC; V gene: TRBV7-6; J gene: TRBJ2-1; D gene: -; clone size: -
CDR3 protein: CASSWGAIYEQYF; CDR3 DNA: TGTGCCAGCAGCTGGGGGGCAATCTACGAGCAGTACTTC; V gene: TRBV11-1; J gene: TRBJ2-7; D gene: -; clone size: -
CDR3 protein: CASSYSGGSTEAFF; CDR3 DNA: TGTGCCAGCAGTTACTCGGGGGGGAGCACTGAAGCTTTCTTT; V gene: TRBV6-5; J gene: TRBJ1-1; D gene: -; clone size: few
CDR3 protein: CASTIAGGPETQYF; CDR3 DNA: TGTGCCAGCACTATTGCGGGGGGCCCGGAGACCCAGTACTTC; V gene: TRBV2; J gene: TRBJ2-5; D gene: TRBD2; clone size: -
CDR3 protein: CASSYSRAGDTEAFF; CDR3 DNA: TGTGCCAGCAGTTACTCAAGGGCTGGGGACACTGAAGCTTTCTTT; V gene: TRBV6-5; J gene: TRBJ1-1; D gene: -; clone size: -
CDR3 protein: CASSPLEVTDTQYF; CDR3 DNA: TGTGCCAGCTCACCTCTAGAGGTGACAGATACGCAGTATTTT; V gene: TRBV18; J gene: TRBJ2-3; D gene: -; clone size: -